The 28 T cell receptor beta chains reported below all come from one sample, sequenced in a study of blood T cell repertoires in COVID-19 (dated by TCRdb to about 2020). Libraries were made using the immunoSEQ multiplex PCR assay. Drawn from immuneACCESS, this table holds only the in-frame rearrangements with V and J called that TCRdb kept. Clones are partly lost; checked studies trace under half to an unresolved V gene and leave the rest unexplained. The sample yields around 52,000 clones; approximately 82% were counted once. Clones ranked in the top ten supply 8.2% of the sample. The sample taken for sequencing was peripheral blood. The receptors were sampled from a woman aged 80 or older with acute or convalescent COVID-19.

The J gene is TRBJ2-1, the V gene TRBV7-2, with D maybe TRBD1 (6 bases). The CDR3 covers 15 residues. Germline assignment: CDR1 SGHTA and CDR2 FQGNSA. Trimming cost V 3 bases and J 7 bases, with 16 bases left between them. For the CDR3, the DNA is TGTGCCAGCAGCTTTACAGGGCCACTAAAGAATGAGCAGTTCTTC. Its translation: CASSFTGPLKNEQFF.

This chain links TRBV6-6 with TRBJ1-4, with a possible D match to TRBD1 (6 bases). The CDR3 has 16 residues. Per the germline V gene, CDR1 is MNHNY and CDR2 is SVGAGI (reference sequence). Trimming left V 2 bases short and J 5 bases short, with 15 bases between. The CDR3 region is CASSYPEGVGNEKLFF. The DNA of the CDR3 is TGTGCCAGCAGTTACCCCGAGGGGGTTGGGAATGAAAAACTGTTTTTT.

The V call is TRBV28, the J call TRBJ2-1; the D gene is possibly TRBD1 (5 bases). The CDR3 has 12 amino acids. From germline, CDR1 is MDHEN and CDR2 SYDVKM. Trimming took off 6 bases at V and 2 bases at J, with 5 bases between the two ends. In DNA, the CDR3 is TGTGCCAGCAGGACAGCCTACAATGAGCAGTTCTTC. This codes for CASRTAYNEQFF.

This rearrangement joins TRBV11-2 to TRBJ2-7; 7 bases fit TRBD1. The V and J ends lost 4 bases and 2 bases, in that order; junction bases with no gene match: 2. There are 13 residues in the CDR3. Germline loops: CDR1 SGHAT, CDR2 FQNNGV. The CDR3 loop is CASSSGTAYEQYF. In DNA, the CDR3 is TGTGCCAGCAGCTCAGGGACAGCCTACGAGCAGTACTTC. The full variable domain, its missing parts supplied by reference TRBV11-2 and TRBJ2-7, is EAGVAQSPRYKIIEKRQSVAFWCNPISGHATLYWYQQILGQGPKLLIQFQNNGVVDDSQLPKDRFSAERLKGVDSTLKIQPAKLEDSAVYLCASSSGTAYEQYFGPGTRLTVT.

The rearrangement joins TRBV10-3 to TRBJ1-5; 7 bases agree with TRBD1. Germline CDR1 and CDR2: ENHRY and SYGVKD. V gave up 0 bases and J gave up 2 bases; unmatched junction bases: 1. This CDR3 has 15 amino acids. The CDR3 protein is CAISESQGGNQPQHF. DNA for the CDR3: TGTGCCATCAGTGAGTCGCAGGGGGGCAATCAGCCCCAGCATTTT.

V is TRBV28 and J is TRBJ2-1; 8 bases map to TRBD2. V was pared by 4 bases and J by 3 bases, with 5 bases of the junction left unmatched. The CDR3 runs 15 residues. Germline lookup yields CDR1 MDHEN and CDR2 SYDVKM. CDR3 sequence (DNA): TGTGCCAGCAGTTCCCTAGCGGGTAACTACAATGAGCAGTTCTTC. Translating it yields CASSSLAGNYNEQFF.

The chain employs TRBV13 and TRBJ1-4; D uncertain. Germline V lookup: CDR1 PRHDT, CDR2 FYEKMQ (reference sequence). V was trimmed by 0 bases and J by 5 bases, leaving 13 bases between them. CDR3 length: 16 amino acids. CDR3 nucleotides: TGTGCCAGCAGCTTAGGCGGAGGCGGTCTCAATGAAAAACTGTTTTTT. Residues: CASSLGGGGLNEKLFF.

The genes are TRBV4-1 and TRBJ2-2; D call uncertain. The length of the CDR3 is 15 residues. Trimming took 2 bases from V and 4 from J, leaving 11 bases between them. Germline CDR1 is MGHRA and CDR2 is YSYEKL. The CDR3 protein is CASSQPLIGTGELFF. DNA of the CDR3: TGCGCCAGCAGCCAACCCCTCATCGGCACCGGGGAGCTGTTTTTT.

This chain connects TRBV15 to TRBJ1-1; perhaps TRBD1 as D (5 bases). The CDR3 loop spans 16 amino acids. Per germline, CDR1 LNHNV and CDR2 YYDKDF (reference sequence). The V end lost 5 bases, the J end lost 6 bases, and 22 bases lay between the germline ends. The CDR3 is CATSRSSGQGAPEAFF. CDR3 nucleotide sequence: TGTGCCACCAGCCGATCCTCTGGGCAAGGGGCCCCTGAAGCTTTCTTT.

This clone is deemed medium-sized. The rearrangement uses TRBV11-1 and TRBJ1-2; possible D gene TRBD1, 6 bases. With 5 bases removed from V and 8 bases from J, the gap between germline ends came to 24 bases. The CDR3 extends over 16 amino acids. Looked up from germline, CDR1 is SGHAT and CDR2 is FQDESV (reference sequence). The DNA for the CDR3 is TGTGCCAGCAGCCCCGACCAGGGGCGCAGGATGGGAGGCTACACCTTC. This gives the protein CASSPDQGRRMGGYTF.

V usage is TRBV14 and J usage is TRBJ2-3, with no clear D. The CDR3 has 18 residues. The germline V gene encodes CDR1 SGHDN and CDR2 FVKESK. V dropped 2 bases and J dropped 2 bases, with 20 bases sitting between them. CDR3 DNA: TGTGCCAGCAGCCAACCCCCTGCGGTGTCCCTACACACAGATACGCAGTATTTT. This encodes CASSQPPAVSLHTDTQYF.

This chain joins TRBV28 and TRBJ1-1; TRBD1 matches at 7 bases. CDR1 is MDHEN and CDR2 is SYDVKM in the germline V gene. Losses at the gene ends were 6 bases for V and 1 base for J; bases not matched to a gene: 14. CDR3 length equals 17 residues. The CDR3 here is CASRNFFAGGQNTEAFF. CDR3 bases: TGTGCCAGCAGGAATTTCTTCGCAGGGGGGCAGAACACTGAAGCTTTCTTT.

The chain combines TRBV13 with TRBJ2-1; TRBD2 aligns across 14 bases. This CDR3 spans 15 amino acids. Looked up from germline, CDR1 is PRHDT and CDR2 is FYEKMQ (reference sequence). Losses at the gene ends were 5 bases for V and 7 bases for J; bases not matched to a gene: 4. The CDR3 loop is CASSMTSGGANEQFF. The CDR3 nucleotides read TGTGCCAGCAGCATGACTAGCGGGGGGGCGAATGAGCAGTTCTTC.

The genes are TRBV2 and TRBJ2-1, with 10 bases aligning to TRBD1. Unmatched junction bases numbered 4, after V lost 7 bases and J lost 7 bases. CDR1 and CDR2 (germline): SNHLY, FYNNEI. The length of the CDR3 is 13 residues. The CDR3, as DNA: TGTGCCAGCACCCGGGACAGGGGAAATGAGCAGTTCTTC. Its translation: CASTRDRGNEQFF.

V gene TRBV9 combines with J gene TRBJ1-2; 8 bases map to TRBD1. V shed 0 bases, J shed 6 bases, and the junction held 10 bases outside the gene matches. The length of the CDR3 is 16 residues. Germline loops: CDR1 SGDLS, CDR2 YYNGEE. The CDR3 DNA sequence: TGTGCCAGCAGCGTAGCGAACACACAGGGGGTCGATGGCTACACCTTC. Protein: CASSVANTQGVDGYTF.

The rearrangement uses TRBV5-1 and TRBJ2-1, with 10 bases lining up with TRBD2. Unmatched junction bases numbered 9, after V lost 4 bases and J lost 8 bases. Germline loops: CDR1 SGHRS, CDR2 YFSETQ. This CDR3 comprises 15 residues. The CDR3: CASSITSGVSYEQFF. In DNA form, the CDR3 reads TGCGCCAGCAGCATTACTAGCGGGGTATCTTATGAGCAGTTCTTC.

This chain links TRBV19 with TRBJ1-1; TRBD1 matches at 12 bases. The CDR3 is 15 residues long. CDR1 and CDR2 from the germline V gene are LNHDA and SQIVND (reference sequence). J lost 6 bases, V lost 3 bases, and 5 bases had no gene match. This CDR3 reads CASSISGTGGPEAFF. In DNA, the CDR3 is TGTGCCAGTAGTATTTCCGGGACAGGGGGCCCTGAAGCTTTCTTT. Filled out from reference TRBV19 and TRBJ1-1, the complete variable domain reads DGGITQSPKYLFRKEGQNVTLSCEQNLNHDAMYWYRQDPGQGLRLIYYSQIVNDFQKGDIAEGYSVSREKKESFPLTVTSAQKNPTAFYLCASSISGTGGPEAFFGQGTRLTVV.

The V gene is TRBV19, the J gene TRBJ1-5; D call uncertain. This CDR3 is 14 amino acids long. Germline CDR1 LNHDA, CDR2 SQIVND (reference sequence). V was trimmed by 3 bases and J by 2 bases, leaving 8 bases between them. The CDR3 bases are TGTGCCAGTAGTATGGGGAGGGGCAATCAGCCCCAGCATTTT. Protein product: CASSMGRGNQPQHF.

CDR3 residues: CATGTGVPDTQYF. Written as DNA, the CDR3 is TGTGCCACCGGGACAGGGGTCCCAGATACGCAGTATTTT. The chain uses TRBV28 and TRBJ2-3, with 10 bases fitting TRBD1. The CDR3 has 13 residues. CDR1 and CDR2 from the germline V gene are MDHEN and SYDVKM. The V gene end was trimmed by 10 bases and the J gene end by 4 bases; junction bases not matched to a gene: 5.

The chain links TRBV28 to TRBJ2-3, with D possibly matching TRBD2 (5 bases). CDR3 size: 18 residues. The germline CDR1 and CDR2 sequences are MDHEN and SYDVKM. V was shortened by 5 bases and J by 2 bases, with 23 bases between the two germline ends. CDR3 protein: CASSPSRGLGSHTDTQYF. CDR3 bases: TGTGCCAGCAGTCCTTCACGCGGGTTGGGGTCCCACACAGATACGCAGTATTTT.

This clone occurred once. The chain couples TRBV11-1 to TRBJ1-2; no firm D call. Germline CDR1 is SGHAT and CDR2 is FQDESV (reference sequence). The CDR3 totals 14 residues. The V gene lost 7 bases and the J gene lost 2 bases, with 14 bases spanning the gap. The CDR3: CASTLVAVNYGYTF. In nucleotides, the CDR3 is TGTGCCAGCACCCTTGTGGCAGTCAACTATGGCTACACCTTC.

A note on this clone: Within the sample, other DNA sequences also encode this same CDR3. The V gene is TRBV6-5, the J gene TRBJ2-7; D is uncertain. The germline V gene has CDR1 MNHEY and CDR2 SVGAGI. The length of the CDR3 is 12 residues. Trimming shortened V by 2 bases and J by 7 bases, and 9 bases separated the two germline ends. CDR3 bases: TGTGCCAGCAGTTACCTCGGCGGAGAGCAGTACTTC. It encodes CASSYLGGEQYF.

This clone was recorded a few times. This same CDR3 is encoded by further DNA sequences in the sample. This rearrangement joins TRBV9 to TRBJ2-1, with a weak D call TRBD2 (6 bases). From germline, CDR1 is SGDLS and CDR2 YYNGEE. This CDR3 spans 15 amino acids. Trimming shortened V by 0 bases and J by 1 base, and 8 bases separated the two germline ends. In DNA form, the CDR3 reads TGTGCCAGCAGCGTAGGTAGCGGATCCTACAATGAGCAGTTCTTC. Translation: CASSVGSGSYNEQFF.

V usage is TRBV15 and J usage is TRBJ1-6; 8 bases are shared with TRBD1. CDR3 size: 14 residues. After removal of 6 bases from V and 7 bases from J, the junction contained 5 bases not matched to a gene. CDR1 and CDR2 from the germline V gene are LNHNV and YYDKDF (reference sequence). The CDR3 loop reads CATRDRQGNSPLHF. As DNA, the CDR3 is TGTGCCACCAGGGACCGACAGGGGAATTCACCCCTCCACTTT.

This chain links TRBV27 with TRBJ2-7, with 7 bases aligning to TRBD2. This CDR3 has 15 amino acids. CDR1 and CDR2 (germline): MNHEY, SMNVEV (reference sequence). V lost 6 bases, J lost 0 bases, and 8 bases stayed unmatched. This chain's CDR3 is CASSLGGASSYEQYF. As DNA, the CDR3 is TGTGCCAGCAGCCTGGGAGGGGCCAGCTCCTACGAGCAGTACTTC.

The CDR3 sequence: CASQDISSTDTQYF. CDR3 sequence (DNA): TGCGCCAGCCAGGACATATCTAGCACAGATACGCAGTATTTT. The chain recombines TRBV5-1 with TRBJ2-3; a weak D match, TRBD1 (5 bases). V gave up 7 bases and J gave up 0 bases, with 12 bases separating them. Germline V gives CDR1 SGHRS, CDR2 YFSETQ. The CDR3 length is 14 residues. Full variable domain (missing parts from reference TRBV5-1 and TRBJ2-3): KAGVTQTPRYLIKTRGQQVTLSCSPISGHRSVSWYQQTPGQGLQFLFEYFSETQRNKGNFPGRFSGRQFSNSRSEMNVSTLELGDSALYLCASQDISSTDTQYFGPGTRLTVL.

V is TRBV14 and J is TRBJ1-2; TRBD1 aligns across 7 bases. From germline, CDR1 is SGHDN and CDR2 FVKESK. J lost 4 bases, V lost 5 bases, and 4 bases had no gene match. The CDR3 length is 13 residues. CDR3 region: CASSTTGIYGYTF. In nucleotides, the CDR3 is TGTGCCAGCAGCACGACAGGGATCTATGGCTACACCTTC. The whole variable domain, filled in from reference TRBV14 and TRBJ1-2, reads EAGVTQFPSHSVIEKGQTVTLRCDPISGHDNLYWYRRVMGKEIKFLLHFVKESKQDESGMPNNRFLAERTGGTYSTLKVQPAELEDSGVYFCASSTTGIYGYTFGSGTRLTVV.

V usage is TRBV6-5 and J usage is TRBJ2-3; 7 bases are a match to TRBD2. V shed 5 bases and J 0 bases; nucleotides not matched to a gene: 2. Germline assignment: CDR1 MNHEY and CDR2 SVGAGI. This CDR3 has 14 amino acids. In nucleotides, the CDR3 is TGTGCCAGCAGTAGGGAGGGGAGCACAGATACGCAGTATTTT. As protein: CASSREGSTDTQYF.